This T cell receptor (beta chain) is from a study of T cells after yellow fever vaccination (dated by TCRdb to the late 2010s). Describing the broader study: The SMART-Seq v4 Ultra Low Input RNA kit was used to prepare libraries from fractions with low cell numbers. Blood samples were taken at several timepoints before and after primary and secondary immunization, and bulk PBMC replicates and cell subsets were isolated. To follow T-cell clones before and after both primary and booster YFV17D yellow fever vaccination, bulk TCR alpha and beta repertoires underwent longitudinal sequencing. The cohort comprised two healthy male donors, one aged 18 to 30 and one aged 30 to 40 years.

The treatment or condition label, as the study defines it: live attenuated yellow fever vaccine strain. A standard Ficoll-Paque protocol was used to isolate PBMCs from peripheral blood. Dynabeads CD4 and CD8 positive selection kits were used to isolate CD4 and CD8 T-cell fractions. RNA was extracted with TriZol from bulk PBMCs, CD4 and CD8 fractions, and dextramer-positive and dextramer-negative fractions. Notes on this clonotype: Its antigen target is currently unknown. Base qualities are not provided; no much larger clone lies one nucleotide away.

Study-level results and caveats: Because only a couple of donors were included in the study, the extent to which the findings can be generalized is limited. A small fraction of clonotypes appeared in both the CD4 and CD8 compartments, likely as a result of convergent recombination. After the booster, most clones that had expanded after primary vaccination were detected again (around 97% of CD4 and 88% of CD8), suggesting broad maintenance of memory. Computational filtering was needed because FACS-sorted repertoires could contain abundant contaminating clonotypes from the bulk population. The secondary T-cell response was weaker than the primary response but faster, peaking on day 5 instead of day 15.

TCR cDNA was made using 5'RACE template switching, a step that added a universal primer site and unique molecular identifiers. Priming of cDNA synthesis was performed from both the TCR alpha and TCR beta constant segments. Libraries were amplified in two PCR steps, with sample barcodes and sequencing adapters added in the second step. Libraries were sequenced on Illumina HiSeq 2500 (2x100 bp) or NovaSeq (2x150 bp). On the study's bioinformatics: Reads were demultiplexed and collapsed into UMI consensus sequences with MIGEC, and V(D)J alignment was performed with MiXCR. Clonotypes responding to the vaccine were identified with edgeR on replicate PBMC samples, with the criteria of FDR below 0.01 and a log2 fold change above 5 up to day 15. Each bulk clonotype received a CD4 or CD8 identity based on whether the sequenced CD4 or CD8 repertoire contained that clonotype at higher abundance. TCRdb reran the public reads through fastp at Q25 and MiXCR, keeping productive beta chains. Rows with one shared CDR3 protein collapse into an entry with the most common genes and DNA. The V and J calls shown here were made by TCRdb, not taken from the authors' results. This sample holds about 260,000 distinct CDR3 sequences; about an eighth were observed only once. The biggest ten clones account for roughly 0.5% of the sample.

The CDR3 sequence holds 12 residues, the cysteine and phenylalanine included. Only CDR3 DNA is held: 36 bases, read in frame from base 1. According to the germline V gene (reference sequence), CDR1 reads DFQATT and CDR2 reads SNEGSKA. Cut back by 6 bases and 4 bases, the V and J ends lie 12 bases apart. The sequence is built from TRBV20-1 and TRBJ1-1; the D gene remains uncertain. The sequence was collected from a man younger than 45 who received the YFV17D yellow fever vaccine. The sample in question was CD4+ T cells sorted from PBMCs, obtained 45 days after the yellow fever booster vaccination. Here is the DNA: TGCAGTGCAAGAAGAGGGAGCACTGAAGCTTTCTTT. Translated, it reads CSARRGSTEAFF.